This T cell receptor (beta chain) was captured in a study of identical twins. Overall study results and limits: Abundant cord blood beta clonotypes carried fewer insertions; memory repertoires showed none.

TCRdb recomputed calls from the 5' RACE reads with MiXCR, one row per CDR3 protein. The sample carries about 890,000 distinct CDR3 sequences, 10% to 15% recorded once. Trimming took 3 bases from V and 2 from J; bases not matched to a gene: 1. The CDR3 spans 13 residues. Germline-derived CDR1 and CDR2 are DFQATT and SNEGSKA (reference sequence). This clonotype was detected many times. The antigen is undetermined. Each donor was a healthy Caucasian. This sample was also put to use in a study of yellow fever vaccine responses in identical twins.

The V call is TRBV20-1, the J call TRBJ1-2; the match to TRBD1 covers 9 bases. Sequences were obtained from PBMCs. This clonotype was sampled from a woman in her late teens or twenties in good health. The CDR3 DNA sequence: TGCAGTGCTAGGGGGACAGGGAACTATGGCTACACCTTC. It codes for CSARGTGNYGYTF.